The next 3 T cell receptor beta chains were all read from a single sample in a study of blood T cell repertoires in COVID-19 (TCRdb year 2020). Library preparation used the immunoSEQ multiplex PCR assay. The source is immuneACCESS, and TCRdb retained only in-frame sequences with V and J called. Part of the clones is not carried over; for the studies checked, unresolved V genes explain less than half of this, and the remainder is unexplained. In this sample the table shows roughly 260,000 clones, around four fifths of which occur a single time. The ten largest clones add up to over 3.5% of the sample. Material: peripheral blood. The receptors come from a woman in her seventies with acute or convalescent COVID-19.

This chain connects TRBV12-2 to TRBJ1-4; the DNA was not compared with TRBD1, the D call given in the table. TRBV12-2 is an annotated pseudogene. This CDR3 is built from 16 residues. CDR3 in amino acids: CASRFRGTGVAEKLFF. The CDR3 coding sequence is TGTGCAAGTCGCTTCCGGGGGACAGGGGTTGCGGAAAAACTGTTTTTT.

This clone was found once. This rearrangement joins TRBV7-8 to TRBJ2-1, with D perhaps matching TRBD2 (6 bases). V was trimmed by 5 bases and J by 12 bases, leaving 17 bases between them. The V gene's germline CDR1 is SGHVS and CDR2 FQNEAQ. The CDR3 is made up of 13 amino acids. The CDR3 here is CASSREARGRQFF. The CDR3 DNA reads TGTGCCAGCAGCCGCGAGGCGCGGGGAAGGCAGTTCTTC.

The chain has TRBV5-1 and TRBJ1-5, with 7 bases lining up with TRBD1. V shed 4 bases and J 4 bases; nucleotides not matched to a gene: 5. Germline loops: CDR1 SGHRS, CDR2 YFSETQ. This CDR3 has 14 residues. In DNA form, the CDR3 reads TGCGCCAGCAGCCCTGGGACAGAGAATCAGCCCCAGCATTTT. Protein sequence: CASSPGTENQPQHF. Drawing the rest from reference TRBV5-1 and TRBJ1-5, the complete variable domain is KAGVTQTPRYLIKTRGQQVTLSCSPISGHRSVSWYQQTPGQGLQFLFEYFSETQRNKGNFPGRFSGRQFSNSRSEMNVSTLELGDSALYLCASSPGTENQPQHFGDGTRLSIL.